Following are 13 T cell receptor beta chains from one sample sequenced in a study of blood T cell repertoires in COVID-19. Some clones are missing from TCRdb's copy, which holds only in-frame ones; the method was immunoSEQ multiplex PCR. The repertoire holds about 74,000 clones, about four fifths seen once, with about 37% in the top ten. What was sequenced was peripheral blood. The receptors were gathered from a man in his 70s with acute or convalescent COVID-19.

The rearrangement joins TRBV15 to TRBJ2-7, with 9 nucleotides matching TRBD2. Trimming cost V 2 bases and J 0 bases; bases outside gene matches: 2. The germline CDR1 and CDR2 sequences are LNHNV and YYDKDF (reference sequence). The CDR3 has 15 amino acids. CDR3 sequence: CATSRSSGASYEQYF. For the CDR3, the DNA is TGTGCCACCAGCAGATCTAGCGGGGCCTCCTACGAGCAGTACTTC.

V and J are TRBV10-2 and TRBJ1-6, with 8 bases matching TRBD1. This CDR3 comprises 18 residues. Germline V gene lookup returns CDR1 WSHSY and CDR2 SAAADI. The junction had 6 bases not matched to a gene; V was cut back by 2 bases and J by 0 bases. In DNA, the CDR3 is TGCGCCAGCAGTGAGACCTACAGGGGGAGCTCCTATAATTCACCCCTCCACTTT. It specifies CASSETYRGSSYNSPLHF.

The chain recombines TRBV11-1 with TRBJ2-2, with 10 nucleotides matching TRBD1. The CDR3 sequence is 15 residues long. J was trimmed by 5 bases and V by 5 bases; bases with no gene match: 5. The germline gives CDR1 SGHAT, CDR2 FQDESV (reference sequence). The CDR3 nucleotides read TGTGCCAGCAGCCCCCGGGACAGGGGAACCGGGGAGCTGTTTTTT. Translation gives CASSPRDRGTGELFF.

The chain joins TRBV18 to TRBJ1-2; no definite D call. Germline-derived CDR1 and CDR2 are KGHSH and LQKENI. V lost 0 bases and J 8 bases, leaving 16 bases between the germline ends. This CDR3 comprises 15 residues. The CDR3 sequence is CASSPPDGGSRGYTF. Written as DNA, the CDR3 is TGTGCCAGCTCACCACCGGACGGAGGGTCTCGCGGCTACACCTTC. Variable domain in full (rest from reference TRBV18 and TRBJ1-2): NAGVMQNPRHLVRRRGQEARLRCSPMKGHSHVYWYRQLPEEGLKFMVYLQKENIIDESGMPKERFSAEFPKEGPSILRIQQVVRGDSAAYFCASSPPDGGSRGYTFGSGTRLTVV.

J is TRBJ2-7 and V is TRBV19; 14 nucleotides match TRBD2. Per the germline V gene, CDR1 is LNHDA and CDR2 is SQIVND (reference sequence). This CDR3 is 14 amino acids long. The V gene end was trimmed by 4 bases and the J gene end by 8 bases; junction bases not matched to a gene: 4. The CDR3 bases are TGTGCCAGTAGTACGGGACTAGCGGGAGTAAAGCAGTACTTC. It codes for CASSTGLAGVKQYF.

The chain couples TRBV18 to TRBJ1-4; a weak D match, TRBD1 (6 bases). V lost 3 bases to trimming and J lost 4 bases, with 9 bases between them. Germline V lookup: CDR1 KGHSH, CDR2 LQKENI. This CDR3 region has 14 residues. The CDR3 DNA is TGTGCCAGCTCACCCCAGGGGAATAATGAAAAACTGTTTTTT. This gives the protein CASSPQGNNEKLFF. Drawing the rest from reference TRBV18 and TRBJ1-4, the complete variable domain is NAGVMQNPRHLVRRRGQEARLRCSPMKGHSHVYWYRQLPEEGLKFMVYLQKENIIDESGMPKERFSAEFPKEGPSILRIQQVVRGDSAAYFCASSPQGNNEKLFFGSGTQLSVL.

This clone has more than one count but fewer than ten. The rearrangement links TRBV4-3 to TRBJ1-2; weak D call: TRBD1 (5 bases). The CDR3 is made up of 14 amino acids. The V and J ends lost 1 base and 6 bases respectively, with 12 bases between them. Germline CDR1 is LGHNA and CDR2 is YSLEER. The CDR3 is CASSQVGGTHGYTF. CDR3 nucleotides: TGCGCCAGCAGCCAAGTAGGAGGGACGCATGGCTACACCTTC.

The chain employs TRBV3-1 (or the pseudogene TRBV3-2) and TRBJ1-2; D is perhaps TRBD1 (6 bases). CDR1 is LGHDT and CDR2 is YNNKEL in the germline V gene (reference sequence). Between the trimmed V and J ends, which lost 0 bases and 8 bases, there was a span of 16 bases. CDR3 size: 15 residues. CDR3 coding DNA: TGTGCCAGCAGCCAAGATAGTGGCAGGGGAAGGGGCTACACCTTC. Protein sequence: CASSQDSGRGRGYTF.

This sequence joins TRBV6-5 and TRBJ2-7; D perhaps matches TRBD1 (5 bases). Trimming took 0 bases from V and 3 from J, leaving 9 bases between them. Germline assignment: CDR1 MNHEY and CDR2 SVGAGI. This CDR3 region has 14 residues. The CDR3 protein is CASSYSNRRYEQYF. In DNA form, the CDR3 reads TGTGCCAGCAGTTACTCGAACAGGCGCTACGAGCAGTACTTC.

The CDR3 region has the DNA TGTGCCAGCAGCTTTTCGTCCGGCGGGGACGGTTCACCCCTCCACTTT. Protein sequence: CASSFSSGGDGSPLHF. This rearrangement joins TRBV5-4 to TRBJ1-6; tentative D call: TRBD1 (5 bases). The CDR3 has 16 residues. The V end was cut by 2 bases, the J end by 9 bases, with 18 bases between. Germline V CDR1 and CDR2: SGHNT, YYREEE (reference sequence).

The V and J genes are TRBV28 and TRBJ1-6; TRBD1 might be the D (6 bases). The germline V and J ends were trimmed by 3 bases and 5 bases, with 11 bases remaining between them. The CDR3 runs to 15 residues. Germline V gene data show CDR1 as MDHEN and CDR2 as SYDVKM. The CDR3, as DNA: TGTGCCAGCAGTTTTTCAGGGACAAATAATTCACCCCTCCACTTT. Its protein product is CASSFSGTNNSPLHF.

The J gene is TRBJ1-3, the V gene TRBV28; TRBD1 is a possible D gene (5 bases). Trimming left V 6 bases short and J 3 bases short, with 12 bases between. This CDR3 has 14 residues. CDR1 and CDR2 (germline): MDHEN, SYDVKM. In nucleotides, the CDR3 is TGTGCCAGCAGAGATACAGGTTTTGGAAACACCATATATTTT. Its translation is CASRDTGFGNTIYF.

The V call is TRBV19, the J call TRBJ2-5; 11 bases align to TRBD2. The V gene end was trimmed by 3 bases and the J gene end by 4 bases; junction bases not matched to a gene: 4. This CDR3 has 15 residues. Germline CDR1 is LNHDA and CDR2 is SQIVND (reference sequence). The CDR3 DNA follows: TGTGCCAGTAGTATTAGCGGGAGGGCAGGAGAGACCCAGTACTTC. Its protein product is CASSISGRAGETQYF. Full variable domain (remainder filled in from reference TRBV19 and TRBJ2-5): DGGITQSPKYLFRKEGQNVTLSCEQNLNHDAMYWYRQDPGQGLRLIYYSQIVNDFQKGDIAEGYSVSREKKESFPLTVTSAQKNPTAFYLCASSISGRAGETQYFGPGTRLLVL.